This is a list of T cell receptor beta chains from one sample in a study of blood T cells in healthy people across ages. TCRdb reprocessed the 5' RACE reads with MiXCR, giving one entry per CDR3 protein. The sample consists of about 1.1 million distinct CDR3 sequences, around two fifths of them appearing once. Sequencing was done on a sample of blood. The receptors were sampled from a man between 18 and 29 years old in good health. Both conserved end residues are part of each CDR3. D genes are given only for firm matches. Clone size appears in some rows only: once, few, many, or a class for an expanded clone.

j_call: TRBJ1-1; clone_size: few; d_call: TRBD1; v_call: TRBV25-1; cdr3_aa: CASRDYRGGNTEAFF; cdr3_nt: TGTGCCAGCAGGGACTACAGGGGTGGGAACACTGAAGCTTTCTTT
j_call: TRBJ2-7; clone_size: .; d_call: TRBD2; v_call: TRBV5-5; cdr3_aa: CASSSRIAGYSYNEQYF; cdr3_nt: TGTGCCAGCAGCTCCCGGATAGCGGGGTACTCCTACAATGAGCAGTACTTC
j_call: TRBJ2-5; clone_size: .; d_call: .; v_call: TRBV6-6; cdr3_aa: CASSLARAYYDEQYF; cdr3_nt: TGTGCCAGCAGCCTAGCGCGAGCCTACTACGATGAGCAGTACTTC
j_call: TRBJ2-7; clone_size: .; d_call: .; v_call: TRBV29-1; cdr3_aa: CSVKGQFCEQYF; cdr3_nt: TGCAGCGTCAAAGGACAATTTTGCGAGCAGTACTTC
j_call: TRBJ1-1; clone_size: .; d_call: .; v_call: TRBV14; cdr3_aa: CASSQAELNTEAFF; cdr3_nt: TGTGCCAGCAGCCAAGCCGAACTGAACACTGAAGCTTTCTTT
j_call: TRBJ1-6; clone_size: many; d_call: .; v_call: TRBV4-3; cdr3_aa: CASSSNMGGRDNSPLHF; cdr3_nt: TGCGCCAGCAGCTCGAATATGGGGGGAAGGGATAATTCACCCCTCCACTTT
j_call: TRBJ1-2; clone_size: .; d_call: .; v_call: TRBV4-3; cdr3_aa: CASSQDRVGWGLDGYTF; cdr3_nt: TGCGCCAGCAGCCAAGATCGGGTCGGTTGGGGGCTTGATGGCTACACCTTC
j_call: TRBJ2-7; clone_size: few; d_call: .; v_call: TRBV6-5; cdr3_aa: CASRKMDSDEQYF; cdr3_nt: TGTGCCAGCAGAAAAATGGACAGTGATGAGCAGTACTTC
j_call: TRBJ2-7; clone_size: .; d_call: .; v_call: TRBV13; cdr3_aa: CASSLGGKDYEQYF; cdr3_nt: TGTGCCAGCAGCTTAGGCGGGAAAGACTACGAGCAGTACTTC
j_call: TRBJ2-3; clone_size: few; d_call: TRBD1; v_call: TRBV6-6; cdr3_aa: CASSPGTATTDTQYF; cdr3_nt: TGTGCCAGCAGCCCCGGGACAGCCACCACAGATACGCAGTATTTT
j_call: TRBJ1-4; clone_size: few; d_call: .; v_call: TRBV3-1; cdr3_aa: CASSQDSGAIQRELFF; cdr3_nt: TGTGCCAGCAGCCAAGATTCGGGCGCGATTCAACGAGAGCTGTTTTTT
j_call: TRBJ2-1; clone_size: few; d_call: TRBD2; v_call: TRBV7-6; cdr3_aa: CATTVAGGLDEQFF; cdr3_nt: TGTGCCACAACCGTAGCGGGGGGGCTCGATGAGCAGTTCTTC
j_call: TRBJ2-7; clone_size: .; d_call: .; v_call: TRBV7-9; cdr3_aa: CASSLAAGGSYEQYF; cdr3_nt: TGTGCCAGCAGCTTAGCGGCAGGGGGGTCCTACGAGCAGTACTTC
j_call: TRBJ1-2; clone_size: .; d_call: TRBD1; v_call: TRBV7-6; cdr3_aa: CASSNPGGNGYTF; cdr3_nt: TGTGCCAGCAGCAATCCAGGGGGAAATGGCTACACCTTC
j_call: TRBJ1-1; clone_size: medium-sized; d_call: .; v_call: TRBV4-3; cdr3_aa: CASSQDSGGNTEAFF; cdr3_nt: TGCGCCAGCAGCCAAGATTCGGGGGGGAACACTGAAGCTTTCTTT